The T cell receptor beta chain described here comes from a study of CD8 T cells in ankylosing spondylitis. The CDR3 contains 14 residues. CDR1 and CDR2 from the germline V gene are SGHTA and FQGNSA. V dropped 7 bases and J dropped 6; count of bases not matched to a gene: 11. MiXCR was run by TCRdb on the 5' RACE reads, yielding one entry per CDR3 protein. The table lists 300,000 to 350,000 distinct CDR3 sequences, roughly 11% of them singletons. This clonotype was observed many times. This sequence joins TRBV7-2 and TRBJ2-7; TRBD2 agrees at 8 bases. This TCR came from a female donor with ankylosing spondylitis or in good health (not recorded which). The specimen sequenced was blood, either unsorted or a sorted T cell fraction (not recorded which). This CDR3 reads CASTHSGSFSEQYF. The CDR3 DNA reads TGTGCCAGCACCCACAGCGGGAGTTTTTCCGAGCAGTACTTC.